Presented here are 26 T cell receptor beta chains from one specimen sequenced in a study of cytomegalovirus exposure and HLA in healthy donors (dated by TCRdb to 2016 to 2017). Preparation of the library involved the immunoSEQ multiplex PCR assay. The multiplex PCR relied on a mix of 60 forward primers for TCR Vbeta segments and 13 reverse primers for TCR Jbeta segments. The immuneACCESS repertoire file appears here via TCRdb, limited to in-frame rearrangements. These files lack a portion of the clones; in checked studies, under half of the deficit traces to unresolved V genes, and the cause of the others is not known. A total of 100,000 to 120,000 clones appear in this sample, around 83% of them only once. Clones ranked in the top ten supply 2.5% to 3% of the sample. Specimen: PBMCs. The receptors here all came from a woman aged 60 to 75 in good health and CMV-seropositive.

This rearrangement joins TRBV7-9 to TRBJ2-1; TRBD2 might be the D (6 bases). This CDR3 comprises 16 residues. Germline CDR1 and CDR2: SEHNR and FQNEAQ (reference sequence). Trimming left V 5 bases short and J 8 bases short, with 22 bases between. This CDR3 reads CASSTPGLRIFHEQFF. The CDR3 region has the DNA TGTGCCAGCAGCACACCGGGACTCCGAATTTTCCATGAGCAGTTCTTC.

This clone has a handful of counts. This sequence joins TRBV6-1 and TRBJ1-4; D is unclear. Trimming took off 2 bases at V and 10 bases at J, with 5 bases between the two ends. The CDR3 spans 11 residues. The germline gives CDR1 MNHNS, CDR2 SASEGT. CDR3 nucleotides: TGTGCCAGCAGTGAATCCTCAAAACTGTTTTTT. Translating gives CASSESSKLFF.

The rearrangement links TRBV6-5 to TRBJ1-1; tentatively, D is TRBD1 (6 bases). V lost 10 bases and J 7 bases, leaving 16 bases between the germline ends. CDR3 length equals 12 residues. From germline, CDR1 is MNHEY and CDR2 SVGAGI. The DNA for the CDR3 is TGTGCCACTAGGACAGAAGCCTATGAAGCTTTCTTT. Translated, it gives CATRTEAYEAFF.

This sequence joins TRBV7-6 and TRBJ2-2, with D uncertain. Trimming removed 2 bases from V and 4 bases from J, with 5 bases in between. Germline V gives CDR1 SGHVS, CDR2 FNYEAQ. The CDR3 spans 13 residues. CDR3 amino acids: CASSLLVTGELFF. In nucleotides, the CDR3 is TGTGCCAGCAGCTTACTTGTCACCGGGGAGCTGTTTTTT.

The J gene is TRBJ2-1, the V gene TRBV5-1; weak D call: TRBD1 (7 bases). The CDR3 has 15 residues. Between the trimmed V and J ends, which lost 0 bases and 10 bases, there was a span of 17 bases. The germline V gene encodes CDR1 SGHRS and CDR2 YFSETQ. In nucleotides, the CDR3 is TGCGCCAGCAGCTTGGACGGCCAGGGGGGCCGAGAGCAGTTCTTC. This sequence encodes CASSLDGQGGREQFF.

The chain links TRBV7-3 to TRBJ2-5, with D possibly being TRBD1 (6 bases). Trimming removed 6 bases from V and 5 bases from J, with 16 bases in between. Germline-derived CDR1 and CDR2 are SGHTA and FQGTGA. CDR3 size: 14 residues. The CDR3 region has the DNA TGTGCCAGCAGTCAACAGGGCGCTCGGGAGACCCAGTACTTC. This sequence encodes CASSQQGARETQYF.

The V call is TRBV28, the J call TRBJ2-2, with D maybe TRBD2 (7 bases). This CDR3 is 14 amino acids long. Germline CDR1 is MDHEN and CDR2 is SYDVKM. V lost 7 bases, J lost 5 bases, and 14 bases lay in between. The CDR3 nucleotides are TGTGCCAGCATTTGGGGAGGGGGTACCGGGGAGCTGTTTTTT. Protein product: CASIWGGGTGELFF.

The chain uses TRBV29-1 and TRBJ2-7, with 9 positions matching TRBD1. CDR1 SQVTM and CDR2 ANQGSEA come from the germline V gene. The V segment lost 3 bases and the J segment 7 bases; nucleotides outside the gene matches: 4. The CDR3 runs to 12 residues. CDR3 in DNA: TGCAGCGTTGAGGACAGGGGTGATGAGCAGTACTTC. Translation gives CSVEDRGDEQYF.

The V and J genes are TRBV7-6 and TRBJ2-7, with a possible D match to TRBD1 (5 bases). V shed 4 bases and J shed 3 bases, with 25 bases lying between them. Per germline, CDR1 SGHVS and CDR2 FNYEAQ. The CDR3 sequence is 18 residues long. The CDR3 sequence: CASSSRPMAGYMVYEQYF. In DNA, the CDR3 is TGTGCCAGCAGCTCCCGTCCGATGGCAGGGTATATGGTCTACGAGCAGTACTTC.

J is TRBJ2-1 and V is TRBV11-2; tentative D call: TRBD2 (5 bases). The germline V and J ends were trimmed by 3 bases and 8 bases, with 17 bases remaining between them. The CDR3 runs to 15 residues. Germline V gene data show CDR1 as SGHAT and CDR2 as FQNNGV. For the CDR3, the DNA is TGTGCCAGCAGCTTTTTGGAAGTAAAGGAGGATGAGCAGTTCTTC. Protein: CASSFLEVKEDEQFF.

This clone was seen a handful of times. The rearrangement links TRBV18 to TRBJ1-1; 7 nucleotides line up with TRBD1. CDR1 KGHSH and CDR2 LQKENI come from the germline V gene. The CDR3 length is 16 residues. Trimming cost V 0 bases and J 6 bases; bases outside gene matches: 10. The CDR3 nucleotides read TGTGCCAGCTCACCACCGGGACAGCTTGGGAGAGCTGAAGCTTTCTTT. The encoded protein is CASSPPGQLGRAEAFF.

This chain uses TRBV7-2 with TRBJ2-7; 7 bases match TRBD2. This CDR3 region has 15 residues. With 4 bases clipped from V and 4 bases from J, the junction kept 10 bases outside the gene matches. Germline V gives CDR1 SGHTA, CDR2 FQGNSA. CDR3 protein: CASSSRMSGVYEQYF. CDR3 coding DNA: TGTGCCAGCAGCTCAAGGATGAGCGGGGTGTACGAGCAGTACTTC.

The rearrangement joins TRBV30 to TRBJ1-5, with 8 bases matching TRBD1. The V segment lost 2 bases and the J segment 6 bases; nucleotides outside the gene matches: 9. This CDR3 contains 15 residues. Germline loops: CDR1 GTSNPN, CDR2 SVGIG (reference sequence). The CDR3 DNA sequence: TGTGCCTGGAGTCCAAAGGACAGGGCACGTCAGCCCCAGCATTTT. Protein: CAWSPKDRARQPQHF. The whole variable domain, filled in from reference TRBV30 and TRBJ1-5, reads SQTIHQWPATLVQPVGSPLSLECTVEGTSNPNLYWYRQAAGRGLQLLFYSVGIGQISSEVPQNLSASRPQDRQFILSSKKLLLSDSGFYLCAWSPKDRARQPQHFGDGTRLSIL.

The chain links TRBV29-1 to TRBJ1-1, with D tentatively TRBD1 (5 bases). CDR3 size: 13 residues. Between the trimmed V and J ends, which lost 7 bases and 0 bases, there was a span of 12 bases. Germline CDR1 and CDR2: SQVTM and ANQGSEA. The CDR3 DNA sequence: TGCAGCGCTGCCGGACAAATGAACACTGAAGCTTTCTTT. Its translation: CSAAGQMNTEAFF.

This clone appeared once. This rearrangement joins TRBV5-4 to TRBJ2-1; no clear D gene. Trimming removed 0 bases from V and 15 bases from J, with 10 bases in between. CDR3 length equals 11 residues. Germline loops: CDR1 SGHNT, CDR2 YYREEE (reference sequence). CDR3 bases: TGTGCCAGCAGCTTGGACTCACCCCCGTTCTTC. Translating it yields CASSLDSPPFF.

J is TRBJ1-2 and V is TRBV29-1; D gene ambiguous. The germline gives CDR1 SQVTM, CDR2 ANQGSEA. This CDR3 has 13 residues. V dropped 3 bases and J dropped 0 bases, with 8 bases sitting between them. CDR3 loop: CSVESLTNYGYTF. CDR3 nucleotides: TGCAGCGTTGAGAGCCTCACTAACTATGGCTACACCTTC.

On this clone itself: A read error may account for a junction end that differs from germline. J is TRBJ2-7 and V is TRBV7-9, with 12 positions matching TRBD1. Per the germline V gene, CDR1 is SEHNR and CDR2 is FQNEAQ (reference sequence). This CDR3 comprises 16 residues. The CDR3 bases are TGTTCCAGCAGCTCGTACCGGGACAGGGGGCCTTACGAGCAGTACTTC. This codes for CSSSSYRDRGPYEQYF.

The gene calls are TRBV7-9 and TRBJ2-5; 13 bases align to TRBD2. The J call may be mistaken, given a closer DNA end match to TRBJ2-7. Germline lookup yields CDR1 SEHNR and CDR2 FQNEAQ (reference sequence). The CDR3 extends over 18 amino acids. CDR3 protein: CASSSETSGRIRPYEQYF. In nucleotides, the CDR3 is TGTGCCAGCAGCTCTGAGACTAGCGGGAGGATCCGACCCTACGAGCAGTACTTC.

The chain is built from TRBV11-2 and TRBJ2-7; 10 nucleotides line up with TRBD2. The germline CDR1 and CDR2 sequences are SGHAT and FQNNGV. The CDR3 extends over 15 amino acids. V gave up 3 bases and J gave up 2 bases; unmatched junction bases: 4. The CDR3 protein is CASSFHTSGTYEQYF. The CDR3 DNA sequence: TGTGCCAGCAGCTTCCACACTAGCGGGACCTACGAGCAGTACTTC.

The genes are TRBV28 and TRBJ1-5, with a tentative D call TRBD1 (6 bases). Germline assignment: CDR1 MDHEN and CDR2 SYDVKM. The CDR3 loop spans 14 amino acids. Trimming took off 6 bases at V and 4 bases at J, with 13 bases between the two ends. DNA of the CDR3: TGTGCCAGCAGAATAGGGGGATGGAATCAGCCCCAGCATTTT. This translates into CASRIGGWNQPQHF.

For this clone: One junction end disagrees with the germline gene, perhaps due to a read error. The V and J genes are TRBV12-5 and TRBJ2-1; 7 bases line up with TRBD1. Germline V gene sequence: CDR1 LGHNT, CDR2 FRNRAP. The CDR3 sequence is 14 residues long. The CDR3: CASGGDRFYNGQFF. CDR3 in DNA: TGTGCTAGTGGTGGGGACAGATTTTACAATGGGCAGTTCTTC.

CDR3 in amino acids: CSVFGLAASYNEQFF. The CDR3 coding sequence is TGCAGCGTTTTCGGACTAGCGGCCTCCTACAATGAGCAGTTCTTC. This rearrangement joins TRBV29-1 to TRBJ2-1; 10 bases map to TRBD2. Germline CDR1 is SQVTM and CDR2 is ANQGSEA. The CDR3 spans 15 residues. Unmatched junction bases numbered 4, after V lost 5 bases and J lost 0 bases.

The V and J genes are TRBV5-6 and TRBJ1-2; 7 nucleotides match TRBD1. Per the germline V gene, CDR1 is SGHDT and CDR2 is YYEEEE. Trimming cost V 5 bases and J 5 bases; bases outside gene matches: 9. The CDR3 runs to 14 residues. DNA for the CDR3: TGTGCCAGCAGAAGACAGGGATTGGGGTATGGCTACACCTTC. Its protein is CASRRQGLGYGYTF.

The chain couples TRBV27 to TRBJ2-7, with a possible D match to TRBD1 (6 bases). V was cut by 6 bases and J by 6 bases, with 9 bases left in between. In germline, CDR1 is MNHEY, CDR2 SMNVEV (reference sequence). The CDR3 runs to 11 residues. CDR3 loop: CASRRGGEQYF. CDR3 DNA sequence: TGTGCCAGCAGAAGAGGGGGCGAGCAGTACTTC.

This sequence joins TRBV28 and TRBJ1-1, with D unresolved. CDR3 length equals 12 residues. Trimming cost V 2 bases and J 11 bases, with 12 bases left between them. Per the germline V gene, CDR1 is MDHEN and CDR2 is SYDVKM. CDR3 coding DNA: TGTGCCAGCAGTTTAAGCTTAACTCGGGCTTTCTTT. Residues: CASSLSLTRAFF.

The CDR3 reads CATSRVRTSNEQFF. CDR3 nucleotide sequence: TGTGCCACCAGCAGAGTTCGGACTAGCAATGAGCAGTTCTTC. This chain links TRBV15 with TRBJ2-1; 7 positions match TRBD2. Germline CDR1 reads LNHNV; CDR2 reads YYDKDF (reference sequence). V was clipped by 1 base and J by 6 bases; unmatched bases: 3. CDR3 length: 14 amino acids.